This TCR beta chain was documented in a study of long-term antiretroviral therapy in people with HIV. Broader study findings: Controls had broader CDR3 length ranges than HIV repertoires did.

A v3.0 immunoSEQ assay was performed at survey level. Assay: immunoSEQ multiplex PCR; the TCRdb copy retains only in-frame clones and omits some. The profile shows under 15,000 clones, around 76% of them singletons. Turning to this clone: Its specificity is not known.

V lost 5 bases and J lost 4, with 11 bases in between. The CDR3 is made up of 13 amino acids. CDR1 is SGHVS, CDR2 FQNEAQ, per germline. This chain links TRBV7-8 with TRBJ1-2, with D unresolved. This clonotype originated in a man between 45 and 60 years old with HIV. The source material was unsorted PBMCs, sampled roughly 8 years after starting antiretroviral therapy. The CDR3 sequence is CASSRGVFYGYTF. CDR3 coding DNA: TGTGCCAGCAGCCGGGGAGTTTTCTATGGCTACACCTTC.